This T cell receptor (beta chain) derives from a study of blood T cell repertoires in COVID-19. The germline CDR1 and CDR2 sequences are ENHRY and SYGVKD. The length of the CDR3 is 18 residues. Trimming at V came to 4 bases and at J to 1 base, leaving 8 bases not matched to a gene. This clone was seen only once. Authors' analysis steps: Estimated nucleated cell counts came from reference gene primer amplification. The data were produced by immunoSEQ multiplex PCR, yet TCRdb's version contains in-frame clones alone and is incomplete. V, J and clone size reflect that table, while D and trimming were determined from the DNA. This table holds over 120,000 clones, roughly 90% found once.

This TCR derives from a man aged 55-75 years with active or convalescent COVID-19. V gene TRBV10-3 combines with J gene TRBJ2-2, with 11 bases matching TRBD1. Sequences were obtained from peripheral blood. The CDR3 bases are TGTGCCATCAGTGCGCGGACAGGGGGCTCCCAGAACACCGGGGAGCTGTTTTTT. Its translation is CAISARTGGSQNTGELFF.